Listed below are T cell receptor beta chains from one sample, sequenced in a study of cytomegalovirus exposure and HLA in healthy donors. Libraries were prepared by immunoSEQ multiplex PCR; TCRdb keeps only in-frame clonotypes and omits some of them. This sample has about 110,000 clones, with about 88% found just once. Material: PBMCs. All receptors derive from a woman in her late teens or twenties in good health and CMV-seropositive. Both conserved end residues are part of each CDR3. D genes are given only for firm matches. Clone size is shown for a subset of rows, as once, few, many or a class of expanded clone.

v_call	clone_size	j_call	d_call	cdr3_aa
TRBV11-2	-	TRBJ2-5	-	CASSPNRGRGRETQYF
TRBV28	-	TRBJ2-2	-	CASIGNTGELFF
TRBV28	-	TRBJ2-2	TRBD1	CASSFLDRGSGELFF
TRBV28	-	TRBJ1-2	-	CASSLVTGLNYGYTF
TRBV6-5	-	TRBJ2-1	-	CASSYRSGYREQFF
TRBV29-1	-	TRBJ1-1	TRBD1	CSVGQGTEAFF
TRBV6-5	-	TRBJ2-7	TRBD1	CASSRDRGYEQYF
TRBV5-6	-	TRBJ1-2	-	CASNKQGLYGYTF
TRBV5-8	-	TRBJ2-3	TRBD2	CASSVLAGGDLGTDTQYF
TRBV13	-	TRBJ2-3	TRBD2	CASSLLVAGVSTDTQYF
TRBV6-1	few	TRBJ2-3	TRBD1	CASNGQGGGTDTQYF
TRBV7-2	-	TRBJ2-2	TRBD2	CASSSSGGAPGTGELFF
TRBV28	-	TRBJ1-1	-	CASSLWGAGAFF
TRBV27	-	TRBJ2-3	-	CASRIPPAGHDDTDTQYF
TRBV27	-	TRBJ1-5	TRBD1	CASSPEDRAGQPQHF
TRBV27	-	TRBJ1-5	-	CASSWGGDSNQPQHF
TRBV7-2	once	TRBJ2-1	TRBD1	CASSLGFGTGALNEQFF
TRBV6-5	-	TRBJ1-1	TRBD1	CASSWTGYGGNTEAFF
TRBV20-1	-	TRBJ2-1	-	CSARALLAFF
TRBV7-7	-	TRBJ1-1	-	CASSFRAGGYGGEAFF
TRBV28	few	TRBJ2-7	-	CASSPRNSRYEQYF
TRBV28	-	TRBJ1-6	-	CASSLHSGFNSPLHF
TRBV28	-	TRBJ2-4	TRBD1	CASSLRQGNIQYF
TRBV27	-	TRBJ1-1	-	CASRLTGNTEAFF
TRBV11-3	-	TRBJ1-2	TRBD1	CASSNGQGTGYTF
TRBV5-6	-	TRBJ2-1	TRBD2	CASRRPPGLASYNEQFF
TRBV5-4	-	TRBJ2-2	-	CASSQSGPNTGELFF
TRBV28	-	TRBJ2-2	TRBD1	CASSKPGQGITGELFF
TRBV7-9	-	TRBJ1-4	-	CASSSYGRGSGEKLFF
TRBV5-6	-	TRBJ1-1	-	CASSSDKSNTEAFF
TRBV9	-	TRBJ2-4	TRBD1	CASSTTGLSLRDIQYF
TRBV4-3	few	TRBJ2-1	-	CASSQETQGMGYNEQFF
TRBV5-6	-	TRBJ1-4	TRBD1	CASKLRTGGGEKLFF
TRBV6-5	-	TRBJ2-5	TRBD1	CASSYSMGQGETQYF
TRBV25-1	once	TRBJ1-1	-	CASRFSGPNTEAFF
TRBV6-1	-	TRBJ1-2	TRBD1	CASCRDRGPYGYTF
TRBV7-9	-	TRBJ1-2	-	CATINSAGYGYTF
TRBV6-1	-	TRBJ2-5	TRBD1	CASSEGPGTGKWFETQYF
TRBV5-6	-	TRBJ2-5	-	CASSRLAAQETQYF
TRBV7-8	-	TRBJ1-1	-	CASSLGVGGAGTEAFF
TRBV11-1	few	TRBJ2-7	-	CASSEAGQGRGYEQYF
TRBV27	-	TRBJ1-6	-	CASSLRENSPLHF